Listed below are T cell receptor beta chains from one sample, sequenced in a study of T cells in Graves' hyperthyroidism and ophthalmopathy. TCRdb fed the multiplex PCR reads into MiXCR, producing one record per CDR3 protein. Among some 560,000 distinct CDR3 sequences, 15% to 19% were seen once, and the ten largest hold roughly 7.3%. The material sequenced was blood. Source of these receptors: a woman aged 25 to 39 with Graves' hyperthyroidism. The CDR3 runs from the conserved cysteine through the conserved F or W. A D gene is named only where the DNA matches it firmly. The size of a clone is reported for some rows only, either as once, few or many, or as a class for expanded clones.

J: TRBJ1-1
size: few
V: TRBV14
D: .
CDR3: CASSHRGSGLMNTEAFF
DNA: TGTGCCAGCAGCCACAGGGGTTCGGGCCTAATGAACACTGAAGCTTTCTTT

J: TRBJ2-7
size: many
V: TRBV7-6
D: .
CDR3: CASSGDSAGVIYEQYF
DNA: TGTGCCAGCAGCGGGGACAGCGCGGGAGTGATCTACGAGCAGTACTTC

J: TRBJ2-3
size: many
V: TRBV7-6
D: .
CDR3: CASSLNPPRADTQYF
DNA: TGTGCCAGCAGCTTAAACCCCCCTAGAGCAGATACGCAGTATTTT

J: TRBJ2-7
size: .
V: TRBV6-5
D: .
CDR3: CASSYPGTPGEQYF
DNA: TGTGCCAGCAGTTACCCGGGGACCCCGGGGGAGCAGTACTTC

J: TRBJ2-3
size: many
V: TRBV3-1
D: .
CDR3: CASSQAERSFTDTQYF
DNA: TGTGCCAGCAGCCAAGCTGAGCGGAGTTTCACAGATACGCAGTATTTT

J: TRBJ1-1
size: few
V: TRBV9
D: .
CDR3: CASSPPGATEAFF
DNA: TGTGCCAGCAGCCCCCCCGGCGCGACTGAAGCTTTCTTT

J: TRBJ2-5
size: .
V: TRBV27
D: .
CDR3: CASSPRGGQFMQETLYF
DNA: TGTGCCAGCAGTCCGAGGGGGGGACAGTTCATGCAAGAGACCCTGTACTTC

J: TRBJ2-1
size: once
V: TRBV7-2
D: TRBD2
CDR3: CASSPTLAGNEQFF
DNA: TGTGCCAGCAGCCCTACCCTAGCGGGCAATGAGCAGTTCTTC

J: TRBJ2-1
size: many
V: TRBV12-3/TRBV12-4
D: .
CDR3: CASSLRPPSSYNEQFF
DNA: TGTGCCAGCAGTTTAAGACCCCCGAGCTCCTACAATGAGCAGTTCTTC

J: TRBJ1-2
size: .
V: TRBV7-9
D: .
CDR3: CASSLVPRYGYTF
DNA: TGTGCCAGCAGCTTAGTTCCCCGCTATGGCTACACCTTC

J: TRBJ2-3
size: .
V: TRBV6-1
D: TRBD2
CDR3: CASITGTSYADTQYF
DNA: TGTGCCAGCATCACAGGGACTAGCTATGCAGATACGCAGTATTTT

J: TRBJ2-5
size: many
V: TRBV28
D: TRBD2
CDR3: CASRAAGVRQETQYF
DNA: TGTGCCAGCAGGGCGGCGGGAGTTAGACAAGAGACCCAGTACTTC

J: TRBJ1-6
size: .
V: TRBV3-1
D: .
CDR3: CASSQGVGEGTPLHF
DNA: TGTGCCAGCAGCCAAGGGGTGGGGGAAGGGACACCCCTCCACTTT

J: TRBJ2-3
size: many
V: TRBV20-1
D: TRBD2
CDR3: CSASGLAGGTDTQYF
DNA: TGCAGTGCTAGTGGGCTAGCGGGAGGCACAGATACGCAGTATTTT

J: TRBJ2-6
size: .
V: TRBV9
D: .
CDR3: CASSAQHSGANVLTF
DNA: TGTGCCAGCAGTGCCCAGCACTCTGGGGCCAACGTCCTGACTTTC

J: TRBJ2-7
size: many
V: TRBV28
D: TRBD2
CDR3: CASRCRPGLAGHPSYEQYF
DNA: TGTGCCAGCCGATGCAGGCCGGGACTAGCGGGCCACCCCTCCTACGAGCAGTACTTC

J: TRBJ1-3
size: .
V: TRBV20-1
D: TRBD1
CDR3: CSASGTEKISGNTIYF
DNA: TGCAGTGCTTCCGGGACAGAAAAAATCTCTGGAAACACCATATATTTT

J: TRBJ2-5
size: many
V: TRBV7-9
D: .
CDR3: CASSLSRGDDQETQYF
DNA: TGTGCCAGCAGCTTATCACGGGGAGACGACCAAGAGACCCAGTACTTC

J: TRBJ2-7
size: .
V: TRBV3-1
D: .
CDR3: CASSQPAGSEQYF
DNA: TGTGCCAGCAGCCAACCAGCGGGTTCCGAGCAGTACTTC

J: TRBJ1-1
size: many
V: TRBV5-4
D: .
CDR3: CASSAGIHTEAFF
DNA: TGTGCCAGCAGCGCCGGGATACACACTGAAGCTTTCTTT

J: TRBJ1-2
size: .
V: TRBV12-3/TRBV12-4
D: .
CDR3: CASSKTEYQGYTF
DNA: TGTGCCAGCAGTAAGACAGAATACCAGGGCTACACCTTC

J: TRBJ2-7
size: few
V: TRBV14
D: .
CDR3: CASSHLLGEQYF
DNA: TGTGCCAGCAGCCACCTCCTCGGAGAGCAGTACTTC

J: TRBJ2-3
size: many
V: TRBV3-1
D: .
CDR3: CASSQDQGDTQYF
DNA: TGTGCCAGCAGCCAAGATCAGGGCGATACGCAGTATTTT

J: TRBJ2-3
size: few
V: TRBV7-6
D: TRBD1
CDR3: CASSSWGQATDTQYF
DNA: TGTGCCAGCAGCTCGTGGGGACAGGCCACAGATACGCAGTATTTT

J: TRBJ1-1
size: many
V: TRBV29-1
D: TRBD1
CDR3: CSVGTGVSAFF
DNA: TGCAGCGTTGGAACAGGGGTCTCAGCTTTCTTT

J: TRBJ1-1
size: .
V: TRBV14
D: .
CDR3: CASSQERPGLNTEAFF
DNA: TGTGCCAGCAGCCAAGAGCGGCCGGGTTTGAACACTGAAGCTTTCTTT

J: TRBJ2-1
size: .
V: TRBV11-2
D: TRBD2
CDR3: CASSLDLVGGVNEQFF
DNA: TGTGCCAGCAGCTTAGATCTAGTGGGGGGGGTCAATGAGCAGTTCTTC

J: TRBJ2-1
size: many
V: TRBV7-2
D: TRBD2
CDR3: CASSFDGRADNEQFF
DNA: TGTGCCAGCAGCTTTGACGGGAGGGCGGACAATGAGCAGTTCTTC

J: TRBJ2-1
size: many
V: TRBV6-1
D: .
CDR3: CASSPTLNNEQFF
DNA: TGTGCCAGCAGCCCCACGCTTAACAATGAGCAGTTCTTC

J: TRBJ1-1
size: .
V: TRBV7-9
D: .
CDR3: CASSYWPNTEAFF
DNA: TGTGCCAGCAGCTACTGGCCAAACACTGAAGCTTTCTTT

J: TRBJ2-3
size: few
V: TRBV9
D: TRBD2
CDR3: CASSPRLAGDVDTQYF
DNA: TGTGCCAGCAGCCCCCGACTAGCGGGAGACGTAGATACGCAGTATTTT

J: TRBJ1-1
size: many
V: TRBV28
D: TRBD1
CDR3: CASMRQGAFSAFF
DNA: TGTGCCAGCATGCGGCAGGGGGCGTTCAGTGCTTTCTTT

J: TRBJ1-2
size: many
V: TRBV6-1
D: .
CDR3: CASSESRSANYGYTF
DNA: TGTGCCAGCAGTGAATCTAGGTCCGCTAACTATGGCTACACCTTC

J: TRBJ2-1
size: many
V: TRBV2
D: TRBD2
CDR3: CASSPRLAGVVNEQFF
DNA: TGTGCCAGCAGTCCGAGACTAGCGGGAGTGGTCAATGAGCAGTTCTTC

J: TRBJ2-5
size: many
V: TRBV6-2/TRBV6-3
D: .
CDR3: CASRDSGGETQYF
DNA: TGTGCCAGCAGAGACAGTGGGGGAGAGACCCAGTACTTC

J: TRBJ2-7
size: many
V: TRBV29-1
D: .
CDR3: CSAKEGAAYEQYF
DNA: TGCAGCGCTAAGGAGGGGGCGGCTTACGAGCAGTACTTC

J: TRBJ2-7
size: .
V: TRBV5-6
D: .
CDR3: CASSRWDGISEQYF
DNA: TGTGCCAGCAGCCGCTGGGACGGAATTTCCGAGCAGTACTTC

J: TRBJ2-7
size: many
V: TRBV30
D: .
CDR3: CAWSLTYEQYF
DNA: TGTGCCTGGAGTCTCACCTACGAGCAGTACTTC

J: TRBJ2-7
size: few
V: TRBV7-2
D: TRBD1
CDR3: CASSLGPQGVGTYEQYF
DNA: TGTGCCAGCAGCTTAGGGCCACAGGGGGTTGGGACCTACGAGCAGTACTTC

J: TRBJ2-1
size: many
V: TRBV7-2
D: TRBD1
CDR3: CASSLVGTEYNEQFF
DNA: TGTGCCAGCAGCTTAGTTGGGACAGAATACAATGAGCAGTTCTTC

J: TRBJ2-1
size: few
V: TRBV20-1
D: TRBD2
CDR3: CSARRVEAGVGVGFEQFF
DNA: TGCAGTGCTAGGAGGGTTGAGGCGGGAGTCGGAGTTGGCTTCGAGCAGTTCTTC

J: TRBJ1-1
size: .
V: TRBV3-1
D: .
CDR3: CASSLREEAFF
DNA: TGTGCCAGCAGCCTCCGGGAGGAAGCTTTCTTT

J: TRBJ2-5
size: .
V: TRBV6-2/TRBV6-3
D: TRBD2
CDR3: CASSPRLAARETQYF
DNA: TGTGCCAGCAGTCCCCGACTAGCGGCCCGTGAGACCCAGTACTTC

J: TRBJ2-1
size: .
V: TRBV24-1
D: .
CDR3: CATSDRRADSYNEQFF
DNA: TGTGCCACCAGTGATAGGAGAGCGGACTCCTACAATGAGCAGTTCTTC

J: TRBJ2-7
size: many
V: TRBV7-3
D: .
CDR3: CASSLMGGDSYEQYF
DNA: TGTGCCAGCAGCTTAATGGGCGGGGACTCCTACGAGCAGTACTTC

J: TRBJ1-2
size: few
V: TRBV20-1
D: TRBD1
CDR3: CSARKGGSYGYTF
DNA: TGCAGTGCTAGAAAAGGGGGCAGCTATGGCTACACCTTC

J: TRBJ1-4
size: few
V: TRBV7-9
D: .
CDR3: CASSLGQGGKLFF
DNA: TGTGCCAGCAGCTTAGGCCAGGGTGGAAAACTGTTTTTT

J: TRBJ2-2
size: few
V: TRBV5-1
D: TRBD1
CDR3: CASSLETGSATGELFF
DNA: TGCGCCAGCAGCTTGGAGACAGGGTCGGCCACCGGGGAGCTGTTTTTT

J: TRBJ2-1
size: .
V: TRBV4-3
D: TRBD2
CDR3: CASSQGLAGTYNEQFF
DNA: TGCGCCAGCAGCCAAGGGCTAGCGGGAACCTACAATGAGCAGTTCTTC

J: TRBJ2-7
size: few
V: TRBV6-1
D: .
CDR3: CASSAFPDYEQYF
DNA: TGTGCCAGCAGTGCCTTCCCCGACTACGAGCAGTACTTC

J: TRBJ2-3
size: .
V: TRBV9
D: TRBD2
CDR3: CASSVLADPTDTQYF
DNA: TGTGCCAGCAGCGTGCTAGCGGATCCCACAGATACGCAGTATTTT

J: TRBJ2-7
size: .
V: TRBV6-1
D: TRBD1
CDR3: CASRDRGFYEQYF
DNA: TGTGCCAGCAGGGACAGGGGGTTCTACGAGCAGTACTTC

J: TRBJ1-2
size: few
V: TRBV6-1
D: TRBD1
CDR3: CASTRGYGYTF
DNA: TGTGCCAGCACCAGGGGGTATGGCTACACCTTC

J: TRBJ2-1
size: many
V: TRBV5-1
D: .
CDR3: CASSLSHSYNEQFF
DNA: TGTGCCAGCAGTTTAAGTCACTCCTACAATGAGCAGTTCTTC

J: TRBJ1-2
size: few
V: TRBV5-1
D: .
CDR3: CATRWDVANYGYTF
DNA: TGCGCCACCCGATGGGACGTAGCTAACTATGGCTACACCTTC

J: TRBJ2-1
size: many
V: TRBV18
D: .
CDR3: CASSPPWRRAYEQFF
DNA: TGTGCCAGCTCACCACCGTGGCGGAGGGCCTATGAGCAGTTCTTC

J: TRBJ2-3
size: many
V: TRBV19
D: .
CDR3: CASSMGLFNVDTQYF
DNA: TGTGCCAGTAGTATGGGACTGTTTAACGTAGATACGCAGTATTTT

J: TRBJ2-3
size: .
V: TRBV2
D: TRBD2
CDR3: CASSQVAGSTDTQYF
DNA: TGTGCCAGCAGTCAAGTAGCGGGAAGCACAGATACGCAGTATTTT

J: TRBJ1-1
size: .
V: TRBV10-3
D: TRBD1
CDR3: CAISESRGQRGTEAFF
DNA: TGTGCCATCAGTGAGTCAAGGGGGCAAAGGGGCACTGAAGCTTTCTTT

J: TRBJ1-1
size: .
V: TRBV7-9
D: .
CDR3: CAVQKTGLNTEAFF
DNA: TGTGCCGTTCAAAAAACAGGTTTGAACACTGAAGCTTTCTTT